Each of the 19 T cell receptor beta chains below was sequenced from the same sample in a study of CD8+CD57+ T cells in acquired aplastic anemia. TCR beta VDJ and CDR3 were profiled, and genomic DNA was the template. TCRdb ran MiXCR on the reads and lists one entry per CDR3 protein. The table lists around 200,000 distinct CDR3 sequences, over 55% of them singletons. Patients selected for sequencing had displayed CD8+CD57+ cell expansion by flow cytometry. Material for sequencing was sorted CD4+, CD8+, or CD8+CD57+ T cells (not recorded which) from PBMCs. These TCRs come from a human donor with aplastic anemia.

The rearrangement joins TRBV14 to TRBJ2-1; perhaps TRBD1 as D (7 bases). Germline values: CDR1 SGHDN, CDR2 FVKESK. V was trimmed by 3 bases and J by 8 bases, leaving 20 bases between them. CDR3 size: 16 residues. CDR3 sequence reads: CASSQEGATLNDEQFF. The DNA of the CDR3 is TGTGCCAGCAGCCAGGAGGGGGCCACCTTGAACGATGAGCAGTTCTTC. Looking up the rest from reference TRBV14 and TRBJ2-1 gives the full variable domain: EAGVTQFPSHSVIEKGQTVTLRCDPISGHDNLYWYRRVMGKEIKFLLHFVKESKQDESGMPNNRFLAERTGGTYSTLKVQPAELEDSGVYFCASSQEGATLNDEQFFGPGTRLTVL.

V is TRBV7-8 and J is TRBJ1-4; no reliable D call. Germline V lookup: CDR1 SGHVS, CDR2 FQNEAQ. CDR3 size: 13 residues. Trimming left V 8 bases short and J 5 bases short, with 12 bases between. The chain's CDR3 is CASRAAVNEKLFF. CDR3 nucleotides: TGTGCCAGCCGTGCGGCAGTGAATGAAAAACTGTTTTTT.

This clonotype has just a few counts. The chain carries TRBV24-1 and TRBJ1-1; D is ambiguous. Trimming cost V 6 bases and J 4 bases, with 11 bases left between them. The CDR3 is 13 amino acids. Germline-derived CDR1 and CDR2 are KGHDR and SFDVKD. In DNA form, the CDR3 reads TGTGCCACCAGTAACAGCGGGAGCACTGAAGCTTTCTTT. Its protein is CATSNSGSTEAFF.

The rearrangement links TRBV5-5 to TRBJ1-4; D is unclear. V lost 0 bases and J 5 bases, leaving 11 bases between the germline ends. Germline V gene data show CDR1 as SGHKS and CDR2 as YYEKEE (reference sequence). The CDR3 is made up of 15 amino acids. In nucleotides, the CDR3 is TGTGCCAGCAGCTTGGCCGTCGGCCCGAATGAAAAACTGTTTTTT. This translates into CASSLAVGPNEKLFF.

The chain couples TRBV6-4 to TRBJ1-1; 8 bases agree with TRBD1. The V gene end was trimmed by 5 bases and the J gene end by 0 bases; junction bases not matched to a gene: 5. The CDR3 length is 15 residues. Germline values: CDR1 MRHNA, CDR2 SNTAGT. The DNA of the CDR3 is TGTGCCAGCAGTTCCAGGGGGCAGTTGAACACTGAAGCTTTCTTT. This gives the protein CASSSRGQLNTEAFF.

The genes are TRBV7-9 and TRBJ2-5, with 9 bases aligning to TRBD1. Germline V CDR1 and CDR2: SEHNR, FQNEAQ (reference sequence). V gave up 2 bases and J gave up 2 bases; unmatched junction bases: 3. The CDR3 has 15 amino acids. DNA for the CDR3: TGTGCCAGCAGCTTACCGGGACAGGGACAAGAGACCCAGTACTTC. Its protein product is CASSLPGQGQETQYF.

In its sample, this clonotype was seen a few times. The chain joins TRBV7-6 to TRBJ2-7; TRBD1 aligns across 7 bases. The ends lost 4 bases at V and 2 bases at J; junction bases unmatched: 5. The CDR3 consists of 14 residues. The germline V gene has CDR1 SGHVS and CDR2 FNYEAQ. The CDR3 nucleotides are TGTGCCAGCAGCTCCGGGACAGACACCTACGAGCAGTACTTC. Encoded protein: CASSSGTDTYEQYF. Using reference TRBV7-6 and TRBJ2-7 for the parts outside the CDR3, the full variable domain is GAGVSQSPRYKVTKRGQDVALRCDPISGHVSLYWYRQALGQGPEFLTYFNYEAQQDKSGLPNDRFSAERPEGSISTLTIQRTEQRDSAMYRCASSSGTDTYEQYFGPGTRLTVT.

The chain carries TRBV7-2 and TRBJ2-1; 10 nucleotides match TRBD2. Per germline, CDR1 SGHTA and CDR2 FQGNSA. V shed 4 bases and J 7 bases; nucleotides not matched to a gene: 10. The CDR3 length is 16 residues. The CDR3 loop is CASSSRTSGAGNEQFF. Here the CDR3 DNA reads TGTGCCAGCAGCTCCCGGACTAGCGGTGCGGGGAATGAGCAGTTCTTC.

The genes are TRBV15 and TRBJ2-1, with D hard to call. Looked up from germline, CDR1 is LNHNV and CDR2 is YYDKDF (reference sequence). The CDR3 covers 13 residues. The germline V and J ends were trimmed by 3 bases and 5 bases, with 8 bases remaining between them. The CDR3 protein is CATSSLYHNEQFF. The DNA of the CDR3 is TGTGCCACCAGCAGCTTGTACCACAATGAGCAGTTCTTC.

As DNA, the CDR3 is TGCAGCGTATCGGGAGATGTTGGTTATGAGCAGTTCTTC. This translates into CSVSGDVGYEQFF. The chain has TRBV29-1 and TRBJ2-1; weak D call: TRBD2 (6 bases). CDR1 is SQVTM, CDR2 ANQGSEA, per germline. This CDR3 is 13 amino acids long. Between the trimmed V and J ends, which lost 6 bases and 8 bases, there was a span of 17 bases.

This chain uses TRBV10-2 with TRBJ1-6; the D is unclear. CDR1 WSHSY and CDR2 SAAADI come from the germline V gene. The CDR3 spans 16 residues. V was cut by 5 bases and J by 5 bases, with 16 bases left in between. CDR3 DNA: TGCGCCAGCAGTCCTACTCTGCACGGGGATAATTCACCCCTCCACTTT. It encodes CASSPTLHGDNSPLHF.

The DNA of the CDR3 is TGTGCCATCAGTGAGTCCCATAGCGGTAGCACAGATACGCAGTATTTT. It yields the protein CAISESHSGSTDTQYF. This sequence joins TRBV10-3 and TRBJ2-3; weak D call: TRBD2 (6 bases). Trimming cost V 0 bases and J 0 bases, with 10 bases left between them. Per the germline V gene, CDR1 is ENHRY and CDR2 is SYGVKD. The CDR3 is made up of 16 amino acids.

This chain joins TRBV16 and TRBJ2-2; possibly TRBD2 for D (5 bases). V was trimmed by 5 bases and J by 8 bases, leaving 6 bases between them. This CDR3 comprises 11 residues. Looked up from germline, CDR1 is KGHSY and CDR2 is FQNENV. The CDR3 here is CASSGGGELFF. CDR3 coding DNA: TGTGCCAGCAGCGGAGGTGGGGAGCTGTTTTTT.

Remarks on this clonotype: Mismatch with germline at one junction end may stem from a read error. This sequence joins TRBV9 and TRBJ2-7; D is unresolved. Germline V lookup: CDR1 SGDLS, CDR2 YYNGEE. The CDR3 loop spans 15 amino acids. The chain's CDR3 is CASSQVHDSVSEQYF. In DNA form, the CDR3 reads TGCGCCAGCAGCCAAGTTCACGACTCGGTATCCGAGCAGTACTTC.

This clonotype was seen a handful of times. The V gene is TRBV7-8, the J gene TRBJ1-5; D ambiguous. The CDR3 extends over 13 amino acids. The V and J ends lost 0 bases and 3 bases respectively, with 3 bases between them. Germline values: CDR1 SGHVS, CDR2 FQNEAQ. This CDR3 is CASSLADNQPQHF. As DNA, the CDR3 is TGTGCCAGCAGCTTAGCCGACAATCAGCCCCAGCATTTT.

V gene TRBV7-9 combines with J gene TRBJ2-7; D is possibly TRBD1 (6 bases). The V end lost 1 base, the J end lost 5 bases, and 12 bases lay between the germline ends. The length of the CDR3 is 14 residues. Germline loops: CDR1 SEHNR, CDR2 FQNEAQ (reference sequence). For the CDR3, the DNA is TGTGCCAGCAGCTTAGAGCCAGGGGTGGACGAGCAGTACTTC. Protein: CASSLEPGVDEQYF.

The V call is TRBV9, the J call TRBJ2-1; TRBD2 matches at 8 bases. The CDR3 spans 15 residues. The V gene's germline CDR1 is SGDLS and CDR2 YYNGEE. J was trimmed by 3 bases and V by 4 bases; bases with no gene match: 6. The CDR3 region is CASSLSGTNYNEQFF. The CDR3, as DNA: TGTGCCAGCAGCCTTAGCGGGACTAACTACAATGAGCAGTTCTTC.

The rearrangement uses TRBV29-1 and TRBJ2-3; 11 nucleotides align to TRBD1. The CDR3 runs to 14 residues. Germline V gene sequence: CDR1 SQVTM, CDR2 ANQGSEA. The ends lost 5 bases at V and 4 bases at J; junction bases unmatched: 5. CDR3 protein: CSVTGQGAPDTQYF. CDR3 nucleotides: TGCAGCGTTACCGGACAGGGGGCCCCAGATACGCAGTATTTT.

This clonotype has more than one count but fewer than ten. V gene TRBV12-3 or TRBV12-4 combines with J gene TRBJ2-7; 9 nucleotides line up with TRBD1. The CDR3 loop spans 14 amino acids. V gave up 3 bases and J gave up 2 bases; unmatched junction bases: 2. The CDR3 nucleotides are TGTGCCAGCAGTTTCGGACAGGGGCCCTACGAGCAGTACTTC. It codes for CASSFGQGPYEQYF.